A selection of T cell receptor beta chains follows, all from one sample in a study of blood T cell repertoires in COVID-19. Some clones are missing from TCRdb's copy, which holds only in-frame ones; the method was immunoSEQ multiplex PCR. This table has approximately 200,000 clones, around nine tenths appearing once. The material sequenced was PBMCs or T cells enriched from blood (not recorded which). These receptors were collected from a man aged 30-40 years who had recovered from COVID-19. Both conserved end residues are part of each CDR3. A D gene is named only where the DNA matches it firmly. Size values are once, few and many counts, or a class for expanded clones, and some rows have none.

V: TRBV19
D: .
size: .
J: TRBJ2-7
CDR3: CASSMVSAYEQYF
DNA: TGTGCCAGTAGTATGGTTTCGGCCTACGAGCAGTACTTC

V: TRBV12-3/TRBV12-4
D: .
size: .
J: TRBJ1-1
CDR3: CASGGRSNTEAFF
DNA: TGTGCCAGCGGGGGGAGGTCCAACACTGAAGCTTTCTTT

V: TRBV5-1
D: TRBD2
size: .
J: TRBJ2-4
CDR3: CASSSTSGLNIQYF
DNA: TGCGCCAGCAGTTCGACTAGCGGCTTAAACATTCAGTACTTC

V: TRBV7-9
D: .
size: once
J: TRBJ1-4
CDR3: CASSSTGRGEKLFF
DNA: TGTGCCAGCAGCTCAACAGGGAGAGGGGAAAAACTGTTTTTT

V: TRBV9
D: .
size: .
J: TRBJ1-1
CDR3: CASSVVGGGTEAFF
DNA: TGTGCCAGCAGCGTAGTTGGAGGAGGCACTGAAGCTTTCTTT

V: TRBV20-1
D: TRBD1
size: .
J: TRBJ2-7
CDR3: CSASPGTGVWEQYF
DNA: TGCAGTGCCAGTCCCGGGACAGGGGTTTGGGAGCAGTACTTC

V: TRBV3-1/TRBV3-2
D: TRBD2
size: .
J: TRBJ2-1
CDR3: CASSHPLADPYNEQFF
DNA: TGTGCCAGCAGCCATCCACTAGCGGACCCCTACAATGAGCAGTTCTTC

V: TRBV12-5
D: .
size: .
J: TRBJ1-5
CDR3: CASGFLEGSNQPQHF
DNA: TGTGCTAGTGGTTTTCTTGAGGGAAGCAATCAGCCCCAGCATTTT

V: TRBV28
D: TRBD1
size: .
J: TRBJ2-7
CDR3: CASSPTLGQGYEQYF
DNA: TGTGCCAGCAGTCCCACACTCGGACAGGGCTACGAGCAGTACTTC

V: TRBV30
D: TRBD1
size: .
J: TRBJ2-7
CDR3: CAWSPGTGGNEQYF
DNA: TGTGCCTGGAGTCCCGGGACAGGGGGCAATGAGCAGTACTTC

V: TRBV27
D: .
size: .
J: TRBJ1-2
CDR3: CASITRDYGYTF
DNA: TGTGCCAGCATTACTCGGGACTATGGCTACACCTTC

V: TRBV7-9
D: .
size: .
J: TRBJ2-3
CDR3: CASSSQGHTQYF
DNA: TGTGCCAGCAGCTCACAGGGTCACACGCAGTATTTT

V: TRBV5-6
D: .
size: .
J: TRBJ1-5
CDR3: CASSLGWVGTSRADQPQHF
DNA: TGTGCCAGCAGCTTGGGTTGGGTTGGGACAAGCCGGGCGGATCAGCCCCAGCATTTT

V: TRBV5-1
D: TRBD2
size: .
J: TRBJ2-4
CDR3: CASSPTSGGSKNIQYF
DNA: TGCGCCAGCAGCCCGACTAGCGGGGGTTCCAAAAACATTCAGTACTTC

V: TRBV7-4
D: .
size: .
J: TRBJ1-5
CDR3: CATRDATGGGSNQPQHF
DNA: TGCGCCACCCGCGACGCAACCGGGGGGGGGAGCAATCAGCCCCAGCATTTT

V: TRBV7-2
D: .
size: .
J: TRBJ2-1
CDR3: CASTGWNRTEQFF
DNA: TGTGCCAGCACCGGGTGGAATCGTACTGAGCAGTTCTTC

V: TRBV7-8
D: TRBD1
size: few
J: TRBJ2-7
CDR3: CASSSYDRALSYEQYF
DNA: TGTGCCAGCAGCTCATACGACAGGGCGCTCTCCTACGAGCAGTACTTC

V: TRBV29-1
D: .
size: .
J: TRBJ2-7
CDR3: CSVEALAGSAYEQYF
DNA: TGCAGCGTTGAAGCTTTGGCGGGCTCCGCCTACGAGCAGTACTTC

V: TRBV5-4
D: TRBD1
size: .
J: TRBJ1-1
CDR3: CASSTRSGQATEAFF
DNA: TGTGCCAGCAGCACCCGCTCGGGACAGGCCACTGAAGCTTTCTTT

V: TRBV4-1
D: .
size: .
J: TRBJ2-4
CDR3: CASSLTLSAKNIQYF
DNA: TGCGCCAGCAGTTTGACTCTCTCGGCCAAAAACATTCAGTACTTC

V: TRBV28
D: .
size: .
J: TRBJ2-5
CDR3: CASSLGGEETQYF
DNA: TGTGCCAGCAGTCTAGGGGGAGAGGAGACCCAGTACTTC

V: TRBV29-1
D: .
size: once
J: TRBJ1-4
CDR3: CSVGGTSGSLKKLFF
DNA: TGCAGCGTCGGGGGGACGTCGGGCTCGCTGAAAAAACTGTTTTTT

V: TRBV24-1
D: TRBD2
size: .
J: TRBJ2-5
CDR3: CATSAPSGGVETQYF
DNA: TGTGCCACCAGTGCGCCTAGCGGGGGGGTAGAGACCCAGTACTTC

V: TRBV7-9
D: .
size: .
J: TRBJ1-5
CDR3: CASSWGVNQPQHF
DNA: TGTGCCAGCAGCTGGGGGGTAAATCAGCCCCAGCATTTT

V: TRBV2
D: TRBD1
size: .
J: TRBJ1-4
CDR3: CASGGQGVEKLFF
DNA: TGTGCCAGCGGAGGGCAGGGGGTAGAAAAACTGTTTTTT

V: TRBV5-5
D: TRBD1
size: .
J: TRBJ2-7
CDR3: CASSYGTGPYEQYF
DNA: TGTGCCAGCAGCTATGGGACAGGACCCTACGAGCAGTACTTC

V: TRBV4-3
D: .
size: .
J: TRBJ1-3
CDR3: CASSHLVHDSGNTIYF
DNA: TGCGCCAGCAGCCACTTGGTACACGACTCTGGAAACACCATATATTTT

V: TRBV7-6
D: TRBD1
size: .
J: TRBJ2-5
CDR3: CASSLWALRTGPYQETQYF
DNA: TGTGCCAGCAGCTTGTGGGCACTACGGACAGGACCGTACCAAGAGACCCAGTACTTC

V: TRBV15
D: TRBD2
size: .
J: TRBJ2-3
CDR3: CATSRDPFTGGTQYF
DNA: TGTGCCACCAGCAGAGATCCCTTCACCGGGGGGACGCAGTATTTT

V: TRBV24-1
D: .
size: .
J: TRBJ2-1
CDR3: CATSESGTTNNEQFF
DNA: TGTGCCACCAGTGAATCCGGGACAACAAACAATGAGCAGTTCTTC

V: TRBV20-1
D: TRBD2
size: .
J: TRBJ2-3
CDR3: CSAGGSSGRGTDTQYF
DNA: TGCAGTGCTGGTGGGTCTAGCGGGAGGGGCACAGATACGCAGTATTTT

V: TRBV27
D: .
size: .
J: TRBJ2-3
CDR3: CASSLFPGLKTDTQYF
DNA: TGTGCCAGCAGTTTATTCCCCGGACTAAAGACAGATACGCAGTATTTT

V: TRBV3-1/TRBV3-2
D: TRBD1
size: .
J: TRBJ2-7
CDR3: CASSPGRTGPQYF
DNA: TGTGCCAGCAGCCCGGGAAGGACAGGGCCGCAGTACTTC

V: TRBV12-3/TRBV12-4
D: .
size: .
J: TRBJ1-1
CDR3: CASSLRGNTEAFF
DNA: TGTGCCAGCAGTCTGCGAGGAAACACTGAAGCTTTCTTT

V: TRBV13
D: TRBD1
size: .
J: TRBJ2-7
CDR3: CASSTTGGSPYEQYF
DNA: TGTGCCAGCAGTACGACAGGGGGCAGTCCCTACGAGCAGTACTTC

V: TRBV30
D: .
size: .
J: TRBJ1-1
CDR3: CAWSIPRGPEAFF
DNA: TGTGCCTGGAGTATCCCCAGGGGTCCGGAAGCTTTCTTT

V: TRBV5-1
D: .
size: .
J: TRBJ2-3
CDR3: CASSLSYSGDTQYF
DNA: TGCGCCAGCAGCTTGTCATATAGCGGAGATACGCAGTATTTT

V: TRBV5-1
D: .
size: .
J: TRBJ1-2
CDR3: CASSLDRDRRGNGYTF
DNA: TGCGCCAGCAGCTTGGATCGGGACCGCCGGGGGAATGGCTACACCTTC

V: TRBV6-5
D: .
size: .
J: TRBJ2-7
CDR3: CASTVTGNPREQYF
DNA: TGTGCCAGCACCGTTACGGGGAACCCCCGGGAGCAGTACTTC

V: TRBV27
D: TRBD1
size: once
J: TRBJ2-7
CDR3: CASSLIQGPYEQYF
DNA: TGTGCCAGCAGTTTGATACAGGGGCCCTACGAGCAGTACTTC